One sample yielded the 3 T cell receptor beta chains listed below, sequenced in a study of monozygotic twins with inflammatory bowel disease. TCRdb derives one entry per CDR3 protein from the 5' RACE reads, leaving out DNA. The table lists around 380,000 distinct CDR3 sequences. The specimen was blood. The receptors here all came from a human donor with ulcerative colitis or Crohn's disease, or a healthy co-twin of an affected twin (not recorded which).

The chain recombines TRBV3-1 with TRBJ2-7; TCRdb gives TRBD1 as the D gene, but with no DNA this cannot be confirmed. CDR1 LGHDT and CDR2 YNNKEL come from the germline V gene (reference sequence). The CDR3 is 16 amino acids. CDR3 amino acids: CASSLTGVTGGNEQYF.

This chain's CDR3 is CSAPGAPAKNIQYF. The chain has TRBV20-1 and TRBJ2-4; the TCRdb call, TRBD1, lacks DNA for checking. Germline V CDR1 and CDR2: DFQATT, SNEGSKA (reference sequence). This CDR3 has 14 amino acids.

The chain combines TRBV16 with TRBJ1-5. The CDR3 length is 12 residues. Germline V lookup: CDR1 KGHSY, CDR2 FQNENV. This CDR3 is CASSQANQPQHF.